This entry lists 2 T cell receptor beta chains sequenced from one sample in a study of cytomegalovirus exposure and HLA in healthy donors. Only in-frame clones appear in the TCRdb table, and some are missing; sequencing was by immunoSEQ multiplex PCR. The sample includes approximately 150,000 clones, roughly 87% seen only once; the top ten take 4.5%. Sequenced: PBMCs. Receptors were obtained from a young man in good health and CMV-seropositive.

The CDR3 protein is CASSVRTSGDSTDTQYF. CDR3 nucleotide sequence: TGTGCCAGCAGTGTCAGGACTAGCGGGGATAGCACAGATACGCAGTATTTT. This sequence joins TRBV6-4 and TRBJ2-3, with TRBD2 matching over 12 bases. With V trimmed by 4 bases and J by 0 bases, 5 bases remained unmatched. This CDR3 spans 17 amino acids. Germline loops: CDR1 MRHNA, CDR2 SNTAGT.

In nucleotides, the CDR3 is TGTGCCAGCAGTTCTCAGGGACTAGCATCGTCCTACGAGCAGTACTTC. Protein: CASSSQGLASSYEQYF. The V and J genes are TRBV27 and TRBJ2-7; 9 bases line up with TRBD2. V shed 4 bases and J 1 base; nucleotides not matched to a gene: 8. CDR3 length: 16 amino acids. Germline lookup yields CDR1 MNHEY and CDR2 SMNVEV (reference sequence).